This T cell receptor (beta chain) originates from a study of cytomegalovirus exposure and HLA in healthy donors (dated by TCRdb to the late 2010s). Regarding the research as a whole: According to a later analysis, one platform produced both the roughly 110 validation repertoires and the 666 repertoires of the first cohort. The study was designed to test whether signatures of past pathogen exposure could be identified by cataloging public T cell receptors. Besides the first cohort of hundreds of subjects, a separate validation cohort made up of 120 different subjects was used. To predict cytomegalovirus infection status, the study brought together high-throughput TCR immunosequencing, statistical association of individual TCRs with disease status, and machine learning.

A note on this clone: It has no known antigen specificity. Per-nucleotide qualities are absent, and no much larger clonotype sits a single base away.

The protocol used for the library was the immunoSEQ multiplex PCR assay. Regarding the original processing steps: A statistical classification framework was built to diagnose cytomegalovirus status from the catalog of TCR beta chain sequences. TCRdb re-hosts the immuneACCESS table, in-frame sequences only. Its copies lack some clones; in the studies checked, an unresolved V gene accounts for under half of them, and the cause for the rest is not known. V, J and clone size were drawn from that table, and D and trimming were deduced from the DNA. Here the sample has 200,000 to 250,000 clones; around nine tenths occur a single time. The ten largest clones represent 0.85% to 1.2% of the sample. Donors formed part of the validation cohort, which comprised 120 subjects and was distinct from the first cohort of 550 to 850 subjects. The V and J ends are trimmed by 2 bases and 2 bases, leaving 7 bases between them. Per the germline V gene, SGHVS is the CDR1 and FQNEAQ is the CDR2. Spanning cysteine to phenylalanine, the CDR3 consists of 15 amino acids. The kept DNA is CDR3 alone, 45 bases in frame from the first base.

The full study reports these points: A few of the identified cytomegalovirus-associated TCR beta chains were confirmed in vitro to be specific for cytomegalovirus antigens. A later analysis lacked HLA typing for the validation cohort, so it scored co-occurrence in that cohort across all 120 repertoires. A total of about 150 TCR beta chains were listed by the study as associated with cytomegalovirus. Cytomegalovirus status was reported to be diagnosed by the classifier with high specificity and sensitivity in both the original and validation cohorts. The authors suggested that the approach could potentially be extended to other disease states and immunological phenotypes. While some public TCRs were present in many individuals, most TCR sequences turned up only very rarely across donors. In a later analysis, TCRs clustered in the first cohort were found to also tend to co-occur in the 100 to 150 validation repertoires, with about 93% of cluster scores above 0.

Here the chain combines TRBV7-8 and TRBJ2-6, with the identity of the D gene unclear. The clonotype comes from a woman in her late teens or twenties in good health and CMV-seronegative. The sample comprised PBMCs. The nucleotide sequence is given as TGTGCCAGCAGCTTAAACATTGCTGGGGCCAACGTCCTGACTTTC. Its translation is CASSLNIAGANVLTF.